The clone carrying this T cell receptor beta chain was picked up a small number of times. Its antigen is currently unknown. Compared with germline, one end of the junction differs, possibly owing to a read error. The CDR3 has 13 residues. Germline V gives CDR1 ENHRY, CDR2 SYGVKD. A second about 7 to 12 cycle PCR used barcoded and J-beta primers. The study obtained at least 3 million CDR3-containing paired-end reads from every sample. A single record per CDR3 protein comes from TCRdb applying MiXCR to the 5' RACE reads. Of about 1,500,000 distinct CDR3 sequences listed, under 30% were seen once; the top ten hold roughly 8%. This record belongs to a study of blood T cells in healthy people across ages. Whole-study findings and limits: Long-lived and aged donors differed, with more naive CD4+ cells and higher diversity in the long-lived.

Peripheral blood was drawn, approximately 10 milliliters per donor. Per-sample yields of isolated PBMCs were at least 6 million. The clonotype comes from a woman under 40 in good health. This rearrangement joins TRBV10-3 to TRBJ1-4; D gene unclear. Material: blood. The CDR3 DNA reads TGTGCCATCAGTGAGTGGGGTAGTGAAAAACGGTTTTTT. Amino acid sequence: CAISEWGSEKRFF.